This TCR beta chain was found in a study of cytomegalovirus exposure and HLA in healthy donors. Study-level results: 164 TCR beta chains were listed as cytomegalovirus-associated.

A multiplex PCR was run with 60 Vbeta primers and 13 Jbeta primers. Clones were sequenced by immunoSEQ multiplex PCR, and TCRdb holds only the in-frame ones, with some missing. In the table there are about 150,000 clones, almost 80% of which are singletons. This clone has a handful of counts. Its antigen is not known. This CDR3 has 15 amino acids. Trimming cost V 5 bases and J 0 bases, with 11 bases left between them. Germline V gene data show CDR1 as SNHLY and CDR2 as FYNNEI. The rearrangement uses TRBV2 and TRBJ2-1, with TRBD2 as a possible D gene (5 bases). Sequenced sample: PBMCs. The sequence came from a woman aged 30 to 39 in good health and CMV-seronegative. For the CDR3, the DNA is TGTGCCAGCAGTCTAACCCGGGGCTCCTACAATGAGCAGTTCTTC. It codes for CASSLTRGSYNEQFF.